This T cell receptor (beta chain) derives from a study of blood T cell repertoires in COVID-19. Recruits, aged roughly 18 to 95 years, lived in 24 US areas. Trimming left V 1 base short and J 0 bases short, with 15 bases between. The CDR3 consists of 17 residues. Germline V lookup: CDR1 LGHDT, CDR2 YNNKEL (reference sequence). The data were produced by immunoSEQ multiplex PCR, yet TCRdb's version contains in-frame clones alone and is incomplete. This table holds some 300,000 clones, under 90% found once. The chain links TRBV3-1 (or the pseudogene TRBV3-2) to TRBJ2-5; D perhaps matches TRBD2 (5 bases). The specimen was PBMCs or T cells enriched from blood (not recorded which). The sequence was collected from a woman aged 25 to 45 who had recovered from COVID-19. CDR3 nucleotides: TGTGCCAGCAGCCAAGTTCTCAGCGGAGTCTACCAAGAGACCCAGTACTTC. Translated: CASSQVLSGVYQETQYF.